The 29 T cell receptor beta chains below all came from one sample that was sequenced in a study of radiotherapy plus CTLA-4 blockade in lung cancer. The protocol was immunoSEQ multiplex PCR, while the TCRdb copy is restricted to in-frame clones and leaves out a portion. The data show about 110,000 clones, 85% to 90% seen once. The sequences come from peripheral blood, collected from a patient treated with radiotherapy plus ipilimumab. The receptors here all came from a human donor with non-small cell lung cancer that progressed on radiotherapy plus ipilimumab. Some clones in this sample may be carry-over from other donors' samples.

The chain carries TRBV7-3 and TRBJ2-1, with D possibly matching TRBD2 (5 bases). Between the trimmed V and J ends, which lost 6 bases and 7 bases, there was a span of 13 bases. CDR3 size: 13 residues. CDR1 and CDR2 (germline): SGHTA, FQGTGA. The CDR3 loop reads CASSIGLANEQFF. The CDR3 nucleotides read TGTGCCAGCAGTATCGGACTGGCAAATGAGCAGTTCTTC.

J is TRBJ2-5 and V is TRBV6-1; D is possibly TRBD2 (5 bases). Per the germline V gene, CDR1 is MNHNS and CDR2 is SASEGT. The CDR3 sequence is 14 residues long. V was cut by 1 base and J by 3 bases, with 9 bases left in between. The CDR3 sequence is CASSEGGQKETQYF. DNA of the CDR3: TGTGCCAGCAGTGAAGGAGGGCAGAAAGAGACCCAGTACTTC.

Concerning this clone itself: This specimen includes other DNA sequences encoding the same CDR3. The rearrangement links TRBV7-2 to TRBJ1-2, with 7 bases that match TRBD1. The CDR3 is 15 residues long. J lost 2 bases, V lost 5 bases, and 8 bases had no gene match. Germline V gives CDR1 SGHTA, CDR2 FQGNSA. The CDR3 region is CASSDDREVNYGYTF. CDR3 in DNA: TGTGCCAGCAGCGACGACAGGGAGGTCAACTATGGCTACACCTTC.

The chain carries TRBV7-2 and TRBJ1-5, with D possibly TRBD1 on 5 matching bases. CDR1 is SGHTA, CDR2 FQGNSA, per germline. The V end lost 1 base, the J end lost 6 bases, and 16 bases lay between the germline ends. The CDR3 loop spans 16 amino acids. As DNA, the CDR3 is TGTGCCAGCAGCTTAGGTATATTAAGGGGTATTCAGCCCCAGCATTTT. Protein sequence: CASSLGILRGIQPQHF.

This chain joins TRBV6-1 and TRBJ2-7; D gene unclear. The germline V gene encodes CDR1 MNHNS and CDR2 SASEGT. The CDR3 has 13 amino acids. Deletions cut 4 bases from V and 3 bases from J, with 10 bases between. Here the CDR3 DNA reads TGTGCCAGCAGTGGGCCCCCTGGCTACGAGCAGTACTTC. Amino acids: CASSGPPGYEQYF.

This chain links TRBV5-1 with TRBJ2-2; D possibly corresponds to TRBD2 (5 bases). The CDR3 consists of 14 residues. Per germline, CDR1 SGHRS and CDR2 YFSETQ. Between the trimmed V and J ends, which lost 7 bases and 0 bases, there was a span of 10 bases. Here the CDR3 DNA reads TGCGCCAGCTCGGGGATAACGAACACCGGGGAGCTGTTTTTT. This codes for CASSGITNTGELFF.

The chain recombines TRBV4-3 with TRBJ1-4; no reliable D call. The germline V gene encodes CDR1 LGHNA and CDR2 YSLEER. The ends were cut back, 1 base at V and 0 bases at J, with 6 bases in the middle. The CDR3 is 15 amino acids. Here the CDR3 DNA reads TGCGCCAGCAGCCAAGGAGTAGCAACTAATGAAAAACTGTTTTTT. Its translation: CASSQGVATNEKLFF.

This clone was observed a few times. The sample holds other DNA sequences that translate to the same CDR3. This rearrangement joins TRBV19 to TRBJ1-5; 7 bases are shared with TRBD1. The junction had 1 base not matched to a gene; V was cut back by 1 base and J by 4 bases. The V gene's germline CDR1 is LNHDA and CDR2 SQIVND (reference sequence). The CDR3 runs 14 residues. This CDR3 reads CASSIGQGNQPQHF. The CDR3 DNA sequence: TGTGCCAGTAGTATAGGACAGGGTAATCAGCCCCAGCATTTT.

This clone has more than one count but fewer than ten. The chain couples TRBV10-1 to TRBJ2-7; D is possibly TRBD2 (6 bases). Trimming pared 3 bases from V and 3 bases from J, leaving 6 bases between. The CDR3 is made up of 12 amino acids. Germline V CDR1 and CDR2: WNHNN, SYGVQD (reference sequence). The CDR3 sequence: CASSDGGYEQYF. The CDR3 nucleotides read TGCGCCAGCAGTGACGGGGGCTACGAGCAGTACTTC.

V and J are TRBV5-1 and TRBJ1-5, with 8 bases aligning to TRBD1. V shed 0 bases and J 3 bases; nucleotides not matched to a gene: 5. CDR1 SGHRS and CDR2 YFSETQ come from the germline V gene. The CDR3 totals 16 residues. The CDR3 reads CASSLAQGALNQPQHF. In nucleotides, the CDR3 is TGCGCCAGCAGCTTGGCCCAGGGGGCACTCAATCAGCCCCAGCATTTT.

The chain combines TRBV5-4 with TRBJ1-1; 10 bases agree with TRBD1. Germline assignment: CDR1 SGHNT and CDR2 YYREEE (reference sequence). V gave up 2 bases and J gave up 0 bases; unmatched junction bases: 1. This CDR3 region has 15 residues. The CDR3 region is CASSLGTGVNTEAFF. CDR3 bases: TGTGCCAGCAGCTTAGGGACAGGGGTGAACACTGAAGCTTTCTTT. Drawing the rest from reference TRBV5-4 and TRBJ1-1, the complete variable domain is ETGVTQSPTHLIKTRGQQVTLRCSSQSGHNTVSWYQQALGQGPQFIFQYYREEENGRGNFPPRFSGLQFPNYSSELNVNALELDDSALYLCASSLGTGVNTEAFFGQGTRLTVV.

The V call is TRBV11-3, the J call TRBJ2-7, with D perhaps matching TRBD1 or TRBD2 (5 bases each). Germline V gene sequence: CDR1 SGHNT, CDR2 YENEEA. V was shortened by 1 base and J by 3 bases, with 13 bases between the two germline ends. This CDR3 is 15 amino acids long. For the CDR3, the DNA is TGTGCCAGCAGCTTAGGCCAGGGAGAAGGCTACGAGCAGTACTTC. Protein: CASSLGQGEGYEQYF.

The chain recombines TRBV7-2 with TRBJ1-2; TRBD1 matches at 10 bases. Germline CDR1 SGHTA, CDR2 FQGNSA. The CDR3 is 15 residues long. The junction had 6 bases not matched to a gene; V was cut back by 3 bases and J by 5 bases. The CDR3 DNA sequence: TGTGCCAGCAGCTTGGGACAGGGGCTGTATTATGGCTACACCTTC. It specifies CASSLGQGLYYGYTF.

This chain joins TRBV19 and TRBJ2-2, with 7 positions matching TRBD1. This CDR3 is 15 amino acids long. The V gene end was trimmed by 6 bases and the J gene end by 4 bases; junction bases not matched to a gene: 8. Germline CDR1 reads LNHDA; CDR2 reads SQIVND (reference sequence). CDR3 sequence: CASSFLDRSTGELFF. CDR3 sequence (DNA): TGTGCCAGTAGCTTTCTGGACAGGAGCACCGGGGAGCTGTTTTTT.

The chain couples TRBV20-1 to TRBJ1-1; D uncertain. The CDR3 is 11 residues long. Deletions cut 4 bases from V and 4 bases from J, with 7 bases between. Germline V gene lookup returns CDR1 DFQATT and CDR2 SNEGSKA (reference sequence). The CDR3 here is CSATSRTEAFF. CDR3 DNA sequence: TGCAGTGCTACCTCTCGCACTGAAGCTTTCTTT.

The V call is TRBV19, the J call TRBJ1-1, with D unresolved. The CDR3 is 14 amino acids. Between the trimmed V and J ends, which lost 6 bases and 4 bases, there was a span of 15 bases. Germline V gene sequence: CDR1 LNHDA, CDR2 SQIVND (reference sequence). The CDR3 here is CASRAGLKGTEAFF. The CDR3 nucleotides read TGTGCCAGTAGGGCCGGACTAAAAGGCACTGAAGCTTTCTTT. Drawing the rest from reference TRBV19 and TRBJ1-1, the complete variable domain is DGGITQSPKYLFRKEGQNVTLSCEQNLNHDAMYWYRQDPGQGLRLIYYSQIVNDFQKGDIAEGYSVSREKKESFPLTVTSAQKNPTAFYLCASRAGLKGTEAFFGQGTRLTVV.

This clone came up once. The V call is TRBV7-9, the J call TRBJ2-7; TRBD1 matches 7 bases. The germline CDR1 and CDR2 sequences are SEHNR and FQNEAQ (reference sequence). Trimming cost V 1 base and J 2 bases; bases outside gene matches: 2. This CDR3 contains 14 residues. The CDR3 region has the DNA TGTGCCAGCAGCTTAGGGACAGGCCCCTACGAGCAGTACTTC. This gives the protein CASSLGTGPYEQYF. The entire variable domain, with the rest obtained from reference TRBV7-9 and TRBJ2-7, is as follows: DTGVSQNPRHKITKRGQNVTFRCDPISEHNRLYWYRQTLGQGPEFLTYFQNEAQLEKSRLLSDRFSAERPKGSFSTLEIQRTEQGDSAMYLCASSLGTGPYEQYFGPGTRLTVT.

CDR3 sequence reads: CASSSNFYEQYF. In nucleotides, the CDR3 is TGTGCCAGCAGCTCGAACTTTTACGAGCAGTACTTC. The chain carries TRBV7-2 and TRBJ2-7; D unresolved. Deletions cut 4 bases from V and 4 bases from J, with 8 bases between. CDR3 length equals 12 residues. In germline, CDR1 is SGHTA, CDR2 FQGNSA.

The DNA for the CDR3 is TGTGCCAGCAGTTTAAGGCAGGGAACCACTGAAGCTTTCTTT. Protein sequence: CASSLRQGTTEAFF. This sequence joins TRBV27 and TRBJ1-1; D perhaps matches TRBD1 (5 bases). V gave up 2 bases and J gave up 4 bases, with 11 bases separating them. The CDR3 is 14 residues long. Per germline, CDR1 MNHEY and CDR2 SMNVEV (reference sequence).

Details on this clone: One end of the junction fails to match germline, which may point to a read error. This rearrangement joins TRBV20-1 to TRBJ1-1; tentative D call: TRBD1 (5 bases). Per the germline V gene, CDR1 is DFQATT and CDR2 is SNEGSKA (reference sequence). This CDR3 region has 9 residues. The CDR3 coding sequence is TGCAGTGCTCTCCTGGGGCAGCCCTTT. Translating gives CSALLGQPF.

This clone was seen more than once but under ten times. The V call is TRBV19, the J call TRBJ1-5, with 8 bases aligning to TRBD1. The CDR3 runs to 16 residues. Germline V gives CDR1 LNHDA, CDR2 SQIVND (reference sequence). Germline trimming cut 6 bases from V and 4 bases from J; bases unmatched to any gene: 11. CDR3 protein: CASSIQGDRRNQPQHF. CDR3 nucleotide sequence: TGTGCCAGTAGCATACAGGGGGATAGGAGAAATCAGCCCCAGCATTTT. The entire variable domain, with the rest obtained from reference TRBV19 and TRBJ1-5, is as follows: DGGITQSPKYLFRKEGQNVTLSCEQNLNHDAMYWYRQDPGQGLRLIYYSQIVNDFQKGDIAEGYSVSREKKESFPLTVTSAQKNPTAFYLCASSIQGDRRNQPQHFGDGTRLSIL.

The chain combines TRBV28 with TRBJ1-1, with TRBD1 matching over 10 bases. CDR1 and CDR2 from the germline V gene are MDHEN and SYDVKM. Trimming removed 7 bases from V and 4 bases from J; junction bases left unmatched: 15. The CDR3 extends over 17 amino acids. The CDR3 here is CASTGFRRGQGGTEAFF. The CDR3 DNA reads TGTGCCAGCACTGGCTTTCGACGCGGACAGGGGGGCACTGAAGCTTTCTTT.

This chain uses TRBV27 with TRBJ2-7, with no clear D. From germline, CDR1 is MNHEY and CDR2 SMNVEV (reference sequence). The V and J ends lost 3 bases and 3 bases respectively, with 21 bases between them. The length of the CDR3 is 17 residues. The CDR3 reads CASSFLPFRFPNYEQYF. For the CDR3, the DNA is TGTGCCAGCAGTTTTCTCCCCTTTCGGTTCCCGAACTACGAGCAGTACTTC.

The chain combines TRBV29-1 with TRBJ2-3; 7 bases agree with TRBD1. After removal of 7 bases from V and 0 bases from J, the junction contained 10 bases not matched to a gene. There are 15 residues in the CDR3. Germline V gene data show CDR1 as SQVTM and CDR2 as ANQGSEA. CDR3 sequence reads: CSAKQPGQSTDTQYF. CDR3 coding DNA: TGCAGCGCTAAGCAACCGGGACAGAGCACAGATACGCAGTATTTT.

CDR3 protein: CASSSRTEAFF. The CDR3 DNA reads TGTGCCAGCAGCTCCCGGACAGAAGCTTTCTTT. The rearrangement uses TRBV7-9 and TRBJ1-1; maybe TRBD1 (5 bases). Germline V CDR1 and CDR2: SEHNR, FQNEAQ (reference sequence). Trimming stripped 4 bases from V and 8 bases from J, with 8 bases between. The CDR3 totals 11 residues.

The genes are TRBV5-1 and TRBJ2-7; D uncertain. V gave up 4 bases and J gave up 7 bases, with 18 bases separating them. Germline V gives CDR1 SGHRS, CDR2 YFSETQ. The CDR3 contains 14 residues. CDR3 nucleotides: TGCGCCAGCAGCCCCCGTAACTCCGTGGGGGAGCAGTACTTC. Translation: CASSPRNSVGEQYF. Full variable domain (remainder filled in from reference TRBV5-1 and TRBJ2-7): KAGVTQTPRYLIKTRGQQVTLSCSPISGHRSVSWYQQTPGQGLQFLFEYFSETQRNKGNFPGRFSGRQFSNSRSEMNVSTLELGDSALYLCASSPRNSVGEQYFGPGTRLTVT.

This chain links TRBV5-1 with TRBJ1-1; TRBD1 matches 9 bases. V was clipped by 0 bases and J by 0 bases; unmatched bases: 15. Germline CDR1 reads SGHRS; CDR2 reads YFSETQ. CDR3 size: 20 residues. CDR3 nucleotides: TGCGCCAGCAGCTTGGCGATTGGAAGCCCGGGACAGGGCATGAACACTGAAGCTTTCTTT. Protein: CASSLAIGSPGQGMNTEAFF.

CDR3 region: CASSEAVSGGGGKGETQYF. The CDR3 DNA is TGTGCCAGCAGTGAAGCAGTGAGTGGCGGGGGCGGTAAGGGTGAGACCCAGTACTTC. This chain links TRBV2 with TRBJ2-5; possible D gene TRBD2, 7 bases. CDR1 is SNHLY, CDR2 FYNNEI, per germline. The CDR3 extends over 19 amino acids. V was trimmed by 0 bases and J by 5 bases, leaving 25 bases between them.

The CDR3 region is CASSSGTGRYNEQFF. The CDR3 DNA follows: TGTGCCAGCAGTTCCGGGACAGGAAGGTACAATGAGCAGTTCTTC. The V and J genes are TRBV6-5 and TRBJ2-1, with TRBD1 matching over 8 bases. CDR1 and CDR2 (germline): MNHEY, SVGAGI. Trimming at V came to 4 bases and at J to 4 bases, leaving 6 bases not matched to a gene. The CDR3 spans 15 residues.